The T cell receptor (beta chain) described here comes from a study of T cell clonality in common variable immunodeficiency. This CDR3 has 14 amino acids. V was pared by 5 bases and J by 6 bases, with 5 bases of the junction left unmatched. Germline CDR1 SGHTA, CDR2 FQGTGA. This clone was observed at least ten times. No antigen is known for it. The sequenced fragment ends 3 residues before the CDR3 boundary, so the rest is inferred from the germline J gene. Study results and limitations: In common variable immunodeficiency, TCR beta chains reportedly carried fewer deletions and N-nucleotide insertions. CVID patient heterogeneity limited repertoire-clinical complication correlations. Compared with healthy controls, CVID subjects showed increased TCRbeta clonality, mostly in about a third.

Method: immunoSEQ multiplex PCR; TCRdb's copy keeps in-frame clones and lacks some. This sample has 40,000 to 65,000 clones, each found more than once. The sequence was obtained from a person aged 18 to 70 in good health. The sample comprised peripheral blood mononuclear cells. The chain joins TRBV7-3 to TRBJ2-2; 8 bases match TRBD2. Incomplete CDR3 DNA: TGTGCCAGCAGCCGGGGGGGGGTTCCCGGGGAG. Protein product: CASSRGGVPGE. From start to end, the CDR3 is CASSRGGVPGELFF.